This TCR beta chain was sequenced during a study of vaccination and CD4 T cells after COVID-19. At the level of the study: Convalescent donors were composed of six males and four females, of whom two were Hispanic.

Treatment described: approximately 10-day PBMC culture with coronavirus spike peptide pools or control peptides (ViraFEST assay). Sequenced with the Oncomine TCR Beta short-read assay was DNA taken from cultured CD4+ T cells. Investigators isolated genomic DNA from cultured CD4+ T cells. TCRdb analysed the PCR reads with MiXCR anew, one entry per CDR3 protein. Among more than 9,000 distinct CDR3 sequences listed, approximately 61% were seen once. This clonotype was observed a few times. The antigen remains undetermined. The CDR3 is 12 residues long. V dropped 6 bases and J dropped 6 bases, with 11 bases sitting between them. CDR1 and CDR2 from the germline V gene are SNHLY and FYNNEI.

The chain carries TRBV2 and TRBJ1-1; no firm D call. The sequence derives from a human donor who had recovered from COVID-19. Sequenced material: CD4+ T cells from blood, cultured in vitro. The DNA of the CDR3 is TGTGCCAGCAGCTACGATATATCTGAAGCTTTCTTT. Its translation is CASSYDISEAFF. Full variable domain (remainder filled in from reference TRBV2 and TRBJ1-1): EPEVTQTPSHQVTQMGQEVILRCVPISNHLYFYWYRQILGQKVEFLVSFYNNEISEKSEIFDDQFSVERPDGSNFTLKIRSTKLEDSAMYFCASSYDISEAFFGQGTRLTVV.